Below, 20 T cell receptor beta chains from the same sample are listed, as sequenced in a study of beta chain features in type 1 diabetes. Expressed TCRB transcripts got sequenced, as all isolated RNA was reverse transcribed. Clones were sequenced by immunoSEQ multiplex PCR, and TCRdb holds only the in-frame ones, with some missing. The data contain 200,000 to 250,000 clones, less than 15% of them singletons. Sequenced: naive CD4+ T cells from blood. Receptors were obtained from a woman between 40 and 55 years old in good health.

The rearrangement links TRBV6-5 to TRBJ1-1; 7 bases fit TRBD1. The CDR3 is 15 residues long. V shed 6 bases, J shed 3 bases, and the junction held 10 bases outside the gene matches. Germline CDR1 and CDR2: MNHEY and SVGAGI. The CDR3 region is CASRRRGGRYTEAFF. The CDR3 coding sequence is TGTGCCAGCAGGAGACGAGGGGGCAGGTACACTGAAGCTTTCTTT.

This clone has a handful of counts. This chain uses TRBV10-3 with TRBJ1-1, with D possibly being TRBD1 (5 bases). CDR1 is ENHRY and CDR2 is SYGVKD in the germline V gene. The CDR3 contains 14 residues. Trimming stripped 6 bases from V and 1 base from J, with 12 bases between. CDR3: CAISPTTGNTEAFF. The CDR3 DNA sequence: TGTGCCATCAGCCCCACCACAGGGAACACTGAAGCTTTCTTT.

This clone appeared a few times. The CDR3: CASSTSQGARDEQYF. The CDR3 bases are TGCGCCAGCAGCACCTCACAGGGGGCGAGGGACGAGCAGTACTTC. V gene TRBV5-1 combines with J gene TRBJ2-7; 9 nucleotides match TRBD1. The germline V gene has CDR1 SGHRS and CDR2 YFSETQ. CDR3 length: 15 residues. J was trimmed by 5 bases and V by 4 bases; bases with no gene match: 10.

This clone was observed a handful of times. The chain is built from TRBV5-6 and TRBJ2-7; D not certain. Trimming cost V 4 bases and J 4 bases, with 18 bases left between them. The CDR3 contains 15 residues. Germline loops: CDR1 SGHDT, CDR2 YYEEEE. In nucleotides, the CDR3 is TGTGCCAGCAGCCTGCCGGCCGGGTCACGATACGAGCAGTACTTC. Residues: CASSLPAGSRYEQYF.

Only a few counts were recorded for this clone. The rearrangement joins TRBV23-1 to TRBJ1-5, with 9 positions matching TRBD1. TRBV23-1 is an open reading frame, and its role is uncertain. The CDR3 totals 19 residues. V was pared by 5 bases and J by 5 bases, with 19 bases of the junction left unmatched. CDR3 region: CASSGAGTGIGSGHQPQHF. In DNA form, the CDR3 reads TGCGCCAGCAGTGGCGCCGGGACAGGGATAGGATCTGGGCATCAGCCCCAGCATTTT.

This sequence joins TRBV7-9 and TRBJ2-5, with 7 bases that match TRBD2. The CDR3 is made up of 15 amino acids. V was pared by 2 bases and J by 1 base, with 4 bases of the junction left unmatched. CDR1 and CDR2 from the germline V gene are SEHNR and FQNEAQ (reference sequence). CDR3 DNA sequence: TGTGCCAGCAGCTTATGGGAGGGGCCCCAAGAGACCCAGTACTTC. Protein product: CASSLWEGPQETQYF.

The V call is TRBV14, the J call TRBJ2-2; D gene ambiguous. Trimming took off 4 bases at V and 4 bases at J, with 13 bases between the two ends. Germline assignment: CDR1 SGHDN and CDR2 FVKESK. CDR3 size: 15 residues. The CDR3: CASSLRRAPTGELFF. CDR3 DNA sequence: TGTGCCAGCAGCCTCCGAAGAGCTCCCACCGGGGAGCTGTTTTTT.

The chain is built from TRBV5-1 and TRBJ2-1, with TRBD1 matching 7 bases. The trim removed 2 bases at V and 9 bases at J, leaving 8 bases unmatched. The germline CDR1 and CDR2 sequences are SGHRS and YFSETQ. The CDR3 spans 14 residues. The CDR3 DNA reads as TGCGCCAGCAGCTTCCAAGGACAGGCCGTTGAGCAGTTCTTC. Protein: CASSFQGQAVEQFF. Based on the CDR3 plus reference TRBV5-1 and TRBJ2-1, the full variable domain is KAGVTQTPRYLIKTRGQQVTLSCSPISGHRSVSWYQQTPGQGLQFLFEYFSETQRNKGNFPGRFSGRQFSNSRSEMNVSTLELGDSALYLCASSFQGQAVEQFFGPGTRLTVL.

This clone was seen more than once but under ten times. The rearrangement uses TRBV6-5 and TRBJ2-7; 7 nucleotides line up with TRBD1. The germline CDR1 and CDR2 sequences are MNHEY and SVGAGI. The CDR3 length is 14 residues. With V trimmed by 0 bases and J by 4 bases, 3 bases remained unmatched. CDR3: CASSYSGRGYEQYF. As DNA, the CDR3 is TGTGCCAGCAGTTACTCGGGCAGGGGGTACGAGCAGTACTTC.

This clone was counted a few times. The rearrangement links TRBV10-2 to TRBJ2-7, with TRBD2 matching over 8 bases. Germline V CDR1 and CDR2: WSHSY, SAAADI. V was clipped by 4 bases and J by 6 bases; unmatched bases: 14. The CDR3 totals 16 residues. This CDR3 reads CASSAWIGRGEGEQYF. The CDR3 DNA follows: TGCGCCAGCAGTGCGTGGATCGGGAGGGGCGAGGGCGAGCAGTACTTC.

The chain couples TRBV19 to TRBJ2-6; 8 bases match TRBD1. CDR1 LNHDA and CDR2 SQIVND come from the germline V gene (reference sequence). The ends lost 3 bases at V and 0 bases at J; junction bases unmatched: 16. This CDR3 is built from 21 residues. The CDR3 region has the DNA TGTGCCAGTAGTATTAAATCCAGGGGGCCGAATACCCTCTCTGGGGCCAACGTCCTGACTTTC. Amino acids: CASSIKSRGPNTLSGANVLTF.

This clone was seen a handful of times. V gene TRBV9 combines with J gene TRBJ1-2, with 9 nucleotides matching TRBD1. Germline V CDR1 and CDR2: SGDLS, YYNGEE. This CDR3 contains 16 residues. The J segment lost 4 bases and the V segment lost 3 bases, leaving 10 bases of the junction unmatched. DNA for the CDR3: TGTGCCAGCAGCGGAGACCGGACAGGGGCCGGCTATGGCTACACCTTC. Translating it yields CASSGDRTGAGYGYTF.

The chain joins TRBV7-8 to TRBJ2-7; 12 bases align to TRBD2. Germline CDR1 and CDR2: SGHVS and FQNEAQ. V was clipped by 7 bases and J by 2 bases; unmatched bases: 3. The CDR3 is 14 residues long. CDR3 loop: CASKLAGGTYEQYF. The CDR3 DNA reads TGTGCCAGCAAACTAGCGGGGGGTACCTACGAGCAGTACTTC.

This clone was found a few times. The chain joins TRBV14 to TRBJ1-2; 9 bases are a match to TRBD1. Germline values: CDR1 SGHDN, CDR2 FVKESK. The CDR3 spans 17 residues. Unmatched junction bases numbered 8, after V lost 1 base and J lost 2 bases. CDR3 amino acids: CASSQGDRVLINYGYTF. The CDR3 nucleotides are TGTGCCAGCAGCCAAGGGGACAGGGTATTAATAAACTATGGCTACACCTTC.

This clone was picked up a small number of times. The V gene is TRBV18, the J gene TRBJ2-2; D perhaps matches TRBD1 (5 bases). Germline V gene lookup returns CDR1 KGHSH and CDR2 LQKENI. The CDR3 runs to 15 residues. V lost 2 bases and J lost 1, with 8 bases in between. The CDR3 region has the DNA TGTGCCAGCTCACCAAGGCAGGGGAACACCGGGGAGCTGTTTTTT. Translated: CASSPRQGNTGELFF.

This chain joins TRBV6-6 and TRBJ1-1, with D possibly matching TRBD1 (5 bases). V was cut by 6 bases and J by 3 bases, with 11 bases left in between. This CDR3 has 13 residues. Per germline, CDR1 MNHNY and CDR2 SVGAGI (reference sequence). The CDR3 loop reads CASSPRGDTEAFF. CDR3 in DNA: TGTGCCAGCAGCCCGCGGGGGGACACTGAAGCTTTCTTT.

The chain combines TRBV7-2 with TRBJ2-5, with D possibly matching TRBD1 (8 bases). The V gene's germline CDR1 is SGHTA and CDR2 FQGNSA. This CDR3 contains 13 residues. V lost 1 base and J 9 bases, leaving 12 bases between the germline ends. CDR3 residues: CASSLDRGGAQYF. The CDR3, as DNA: TGTGCCAGCAGCTTAGACAGGGGGGGGGCCCAGTACTTC.

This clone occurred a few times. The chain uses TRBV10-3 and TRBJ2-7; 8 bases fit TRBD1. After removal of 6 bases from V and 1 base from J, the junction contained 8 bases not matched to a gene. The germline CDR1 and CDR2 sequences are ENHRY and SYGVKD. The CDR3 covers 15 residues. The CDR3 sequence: CAIRAGQAISYEQYF. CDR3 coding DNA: TGTGCCATCAGGGCGGGACAGGCTATTTCCTACGAGCAGTACTTC.

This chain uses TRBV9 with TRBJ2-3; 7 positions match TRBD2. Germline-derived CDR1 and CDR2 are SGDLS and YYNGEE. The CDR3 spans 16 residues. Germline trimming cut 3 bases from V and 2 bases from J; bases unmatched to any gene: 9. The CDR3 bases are TGTGCCAGCAGCGGATACACTAGCGAGGACACAGATACGCAGTATTTT. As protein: CASSGYTSEDTDTQYF.

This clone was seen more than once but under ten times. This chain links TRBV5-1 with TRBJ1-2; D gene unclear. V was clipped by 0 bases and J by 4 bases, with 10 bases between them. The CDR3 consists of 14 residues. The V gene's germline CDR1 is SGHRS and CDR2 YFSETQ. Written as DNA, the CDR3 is TGCGCCAGCAGCTTGGACCCGACTGGCTATGGCTACACCTTC. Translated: CASSLDPTGYGYTF.